This passage covers 19 T cell receptor beta chains from one sample sequenced in a study of somatic mutations in cytotoxic T cells in rheumatoid arthritis. Produced via immunoSEQ multiplex PCR; TCRdb's table is partial and in-frame only. The repertoire includes roughly 32,000 clones, about 81% of them detected once, and more than 6.5% sits in the top ten. The sample comprised CD8+ T cells sorted from blood. Every receptor here comes from an adult with rheumatoid arthritis.

CDR3 region: CASSSGPTYGYTF. CDR3 nucleotides: TGTGCCAGCAGTTCCGGACCGACCTATGGCTACACCTTC. This rearrangement joins TRBV27 to TRBJ1-2; the D is unclear. The CDR3 sequence is 13 residues long. Germline CDR1 MNHEY, CDR2 SMNVEV (reference sequence). With 4 bases removed from V and 4 bases from J, the gap between germline ends came to 10 bases.

The table lists this clone with a count of one. This chain uses TRBV5-8 with TRBJ1-1; 8 bases agree with TRBD1. Trimming removed 4 bases from V and 5 bases from J; junction bases left unmatched: 4. CDR3 length: 13 amino acids. Germline V gives CDR1 SGHTS, CDR2 YDEGEE. The CDR3 protein is CASSRTGQTEAFF. Written as DNA, the CDR3 is TGTGCCAGCAGCCGGACAGGGCAAACTGAAGCTTTCTTT.

The chain is built from TRBV27 and TRBJ2-3; 10 nucleotides align to TRBD2. Trimming at V came to 3 bases and at J to 4 bases, leaving 16 bases not matched to a gene. CDR1 is MNHEY, CDR2 SMNVEV, per germline (reference sequence). The CDR3 consists of 19 residues. The CDR3 region is CASSLRGASGSTGPDTQYF. The CDR3 DNA reads TGTGCCAGCAGTTTGAGGGGGGCTAGCGGGAGTACGGGGCCAGATACGCAGTATTTT.

J is TRBJ2-4 and V is TRBV27; D unclear. Germline lookup yields CDR1 MNHEY and CDR2 SMNVEV (reference sequence). V lost 2 bases and J lost 6, with 8 bases in between. This CDR3 comprises 13 residues. CDR3 nucleotides: TGTGCCAGCAGTTTAACAAGAGGAAACATTCAGTACTTC. Translating it yields CASSLTRGNIQYF.

The chain has TRBV6-4 and TRBJ2-1, with D unclear. Deletions cut 0 bases from V and 1 base from J, with 7 bases between. The CDR3 spans 15 residues. Germline lookup yields CDR1 MRHNA and CDR2 SNTAGT. The DNA of the CDR3 is TGTGCCAGCAGTGACTCCCCGGAGTCCTACAATGAGCAGTTCTTC. Protein: CASSDSPESYNEQFF.

The sample holds one count of this clone. The CDR3 region has the DNA TGTGCCAGCAGCGTATCAAGGCGGGGGGACACAGATACGCAGTATTTT. Protein product: CASSVSRRGDTDTQYF. The chain uses TRBV9 and TRBJ2-3; 8 nucleotides align to TRBD2. With V trimmed by 1 base and J by 2 bases, 6 bases remained unmatched. Germline V gene lookup returns CDR1 SGDLS and CDR2 YYNGEE. The CDR3 has 16 residues.

This chain uses TRBV6-1 with TRBJ1-2; D may be TRBD1 (6 bases). CDR1 and CDR2 from the germline V gene are MNHNS and SASEGT. CDR3 length: 15 amino acids. Trimming stripped 1 base from V and 7 bases from J, with 16 bases between. The CDR3 sequence: CASSEGPQGGGGYTF. CDR3 coding DNA: TGTGCCAGCAGTGAAGGGCCACAGGGAGGCGGTGGCTACACCTTC.

The CDR3 DNA reads as TGTGCCAGCAGCTCTATTCTAGGGGACGGCTACACCTTC. Protein product: CASSSILGDGYTF. The genes are TRBV7-8 and TRBJ1-2; a possible D gene is TRBD1 (5 bases). The CDR3 covers 13 residues. V lost 4 bases to trimming and J lost 8 bases, with 14 bases between them. The germline gives CDR1 SGHVS, CDR2 FQNEAQ.

V usage is TRBV29-1 and J usage is TRBJ2-3; TRBD2 agrees at 9 bases. Germline V CDR1 and CDR2: SQVTM, ANQGSEA. This CDR3 region has 15 residues. V was pared by 4 bases and J by 2 bases, with 7 bases of the junction left unmatched. CDR3 DNA sequence: TGCAGCGTTGGGCCTAGCGGGAAATACACAGATACGCAGTATTTT. It encodes CSVGPSGKYTDTQYF.

The chain is built from TRBV9 and TRBJ2-2; no firm D call. Germline V CDR1 and CDR2: SGDLS, YYNGEE. Deletions cut 0 bases from V and 6 bases from J, with 3 bases between. The CDR3 extends over 12 amino acids. The CDR3 DNA reads as TGTGCCAGCAGCGTAGCGGCCGGGGAGCTGTTTTTT. It encodes CASSVAAGELFF.

This rearrangement joins TRBV5-1 to TRBJ1-1, with D hard to call. Trimming left V 1 base short and J 1 base short, with 5 bases between. This CDR3 spans 13 amino acids. Germline CDR1 SGHRS, CDR2 YFSETQ. This chain's CDR3 is CASSLRANTEAFF. Written as DNA, the CDR3 is TGCGCCAGCAGCTTGCGCGCGAACACTGAAGCTTTCTTT.

The table lists this clone with a count of one. V usage is TRBV7-9 and J usage is TRBJ2-1; 8 nucleotides align to TRBD2. The CDR3 is made up of 15 amino acids. Germline trimming cut 5 bases from V and 8 bases from J; bases unmatched to any gene: 11. Looked up from germline, CDR1 is SEHNR and CDR2 is FQNEAQ (reference sequence). The CDR3 bases are TGTGCCAGCAGCCCCCTCCAGCGGGAGTCCGATGAGCAGTTCTTC. Translating it yields CASSPLQRESDEQFF.

The rearrangement links TRBV4-2 to TRBJ2-7, with a weak D call TRBD2 (5 bases). The germline gives CDR1 LGHNA, CDR2 YNFKEQ. Trimming shortened V by 0 bases and J by 2 bases, and 11 bases separated the two germline ends. The CDR3 consists of 15 residues. CDR3 in DNA: TGTGCCAGCAGCCAAGATGAGGGATCTGCCTACGAGCAGTACTTC. Its translation is CASSQDEGSAYEQYF.

This clone was seen just once. The chain carries TRBV30 and TRBJ2-7, with 14 bases lining up with TRBD2. The V gene end was trimmed by 2 bases and the J gene end by 3 bases; junction bases not matched to a gene: 12. Germline V gene data show CDR1 as GTSNPN and CDR2 as SVGIG (reference sequence). CDR3 length: 18 amino acids. The CDR3 region has the DNA TGTGCCTGGAGTAAAATGGGACTAGCGGGGGCGACGGGCTACGAGCAGTACTTC. This gives the protein CAWSKMGLAGATGYEQYF.

This rearrangement joins TRBV5-5 to TRBJ1-1, with D possibly TRBD1 on 5 matching bases. The CDR3 consists of 14 residues. Germline CDR1 reads SGHKS; CDR2 reads YYEKEE (reference sequence). The V and J ends lost 0 bases and 4 bases respectively, with 10 bases between them. CDR3 protein: CASSLGGVSTEAFF. CDR3 in DNA: TGTGCCAGCAGCTTGGGAGGGGTGAGCACTGAAGCTTTCTTT.

CDR3 coding DNA: TGCGCCAGCAGCCAAGATCAACCCAGCGGGGCGCGAGAGACCCAGTACTTC. This gives the protein CASSQDQPSGARETQYF. V and J are TRBV4-1 and TRBJ2-5, with 7 positions matching TRBD2. With V trimmed by 0 bases and J by 4 bases, 11 bases remained unmatched. The V gene's germline CDR1 is MGHRA and CDR2 YSYEKL. The CDR3 length is 17 residues.

This clone has a single count. The rearrangement joins TRBV28 to TRBJ2-1, with TRBD2 matching over 9 bases. The CDR3 is made up of 17 amino acids. Germline-derived CDR1 and CDR2 are MDHEN and SYDVKM. V lost 5 bases to trimming and J lost 2 bases; unmatched junction nucleotides: 10. CDR3 protein: CASSRSSGEVAYNEQFF. CDR3 sequence (DNA): TGTGCCAGCAGTAGGTCTAGCGGGGAGGTGGCCTACAATGAGCAGTTCTTC.

The J gene is TRBJ2-7, the V gene TRBV29-1; D is perhaps TRBD1 or TRBD2 (7 bases each). CDR3 size: 12 residues. In germline, CDR1 is SQVTM, CDR2 ANQGSEA. Between the trimmed V and J ends, which lost 6 bases and 2 bases, there was a span of 11 bases. CDR3 DNA: TGCAGCGTGACAGGGACTACCTACGAGCAGTACTTC. It yields the protein CSVTGTTYEQYF.

This sequence joins TRBV6-1 and TRBJ2-1, with 8 bases fitting TRBD2. V dropped 5 bases and J dropped 1; count of bases not matched to a gene: 4. Germline V gene lookup returns CDR1 MNHNS and CDR2 SASEGT. The CDR3 consists of 15 residues. CDR3 coding DNA: TGTGCCAGCAGTTCGAGCGGGAGTTCCTACAATGAGCAGTTCTTC. This sequence encodes CASSSSGSSYNEQFF.